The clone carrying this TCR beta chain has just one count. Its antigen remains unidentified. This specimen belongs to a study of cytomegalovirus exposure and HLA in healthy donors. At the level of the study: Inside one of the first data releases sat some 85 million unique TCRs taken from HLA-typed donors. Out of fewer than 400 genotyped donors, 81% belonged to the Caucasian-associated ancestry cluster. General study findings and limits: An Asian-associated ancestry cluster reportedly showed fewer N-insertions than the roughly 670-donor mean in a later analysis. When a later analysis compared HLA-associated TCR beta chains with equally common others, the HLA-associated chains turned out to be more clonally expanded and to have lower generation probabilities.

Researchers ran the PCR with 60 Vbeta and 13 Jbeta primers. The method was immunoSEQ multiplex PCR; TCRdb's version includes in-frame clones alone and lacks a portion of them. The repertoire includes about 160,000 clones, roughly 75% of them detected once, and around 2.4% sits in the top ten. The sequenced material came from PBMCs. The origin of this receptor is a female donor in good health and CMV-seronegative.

The DNA for the CDR3 is TGTGCCAGCAGGGGACAGGGGATAAAAAACACCGGGGAGCTGTTTTTT. The encoded protein is CASRGQGIKNTGELFF. V and J are TRBV6-6 and TRBJ2-2; 10 bases are shared with TRBD1. CDR1 is MNHNY, CDR2 SVGAGI, per germline (reference sequence). V lost 6 bases, J lost 2 bases, and 6 bases stayed unmatched. The length of the CDR3 is 16 residues.